This T cell receptor beta chain was documented in a study of T cell changes during pregnancy in multiple sclerosis. Sequenced by immunoSEQ multiplex PCR; TCRdb stores in-frame clones only, minus some. The sample has 40,000 to 45,000 clones, roughly 89% seen once. The germline CDR1 and CDR2 sequences are SGHNT and YYREEE (reference sequence). This CDR3 spans 15 amino acids. V lost 4 bases and J lost 0, with 10 bases in between. The clonotype was recovered from a female donor with multiple sclerosis, enrolled in a pregnancy study. The chain joins TRBV5-4 to TRBJ2-2; TRBD2 might be the D (6 bases). The material sequenced was CD4+ T cells from peripheral blood mononuclear cells, taken in the first trimester of pregnancy. The CDR3 protein is CASSQRTTNTGELFF. The CDR3 nucleotides are TGTGCCAGCAGCCAACGGACTACGAACACCGGGGAGCTGTTTTTT.